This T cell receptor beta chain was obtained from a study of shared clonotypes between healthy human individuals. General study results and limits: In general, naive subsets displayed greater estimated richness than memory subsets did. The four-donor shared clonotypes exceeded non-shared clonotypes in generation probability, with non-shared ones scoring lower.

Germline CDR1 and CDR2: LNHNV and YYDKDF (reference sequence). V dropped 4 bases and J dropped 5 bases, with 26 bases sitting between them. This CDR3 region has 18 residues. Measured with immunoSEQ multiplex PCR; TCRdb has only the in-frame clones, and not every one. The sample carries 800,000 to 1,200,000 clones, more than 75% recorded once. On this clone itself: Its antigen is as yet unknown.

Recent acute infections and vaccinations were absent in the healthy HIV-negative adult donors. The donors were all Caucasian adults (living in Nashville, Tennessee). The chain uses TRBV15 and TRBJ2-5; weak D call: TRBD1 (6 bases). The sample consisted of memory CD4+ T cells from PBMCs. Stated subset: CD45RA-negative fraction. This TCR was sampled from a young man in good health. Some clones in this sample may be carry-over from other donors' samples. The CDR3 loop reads CATSTRGKQGGSRETQYF. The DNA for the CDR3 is TGTGCCACCAGCACCCGCGGCAAACAGGGTGGGTCAAGGGAGACCCAGTACTTC.